This note documents a single T cell receptor beta chain sequence. No antigen is known for it. The germline CDR1 and CDR2 sequences are GTSNPN and SVGIG (reference sequence). The CDR3 totals 12 residues. Trimming removed 4 bases at V and 3 bases at J, with 8 bases between. This table comes from immunoSEQ multiplex PCR, and its TCRdb copy is limited to in-frame clones, with some not included. The repertoire holds about 77,000 clones, with 86% as singletons. The record originates from a study of OX40 agonist ivuxolimab in advanced cancers. Study-level points and caveats: CD4+ and CD8+ blood T cells expanded clonally by week 6 at 0.1 to 3.0 mg/kg.

Collection of blood occurred at baseline, at cycle 4 day 1, and at cycle 7 day 1. The source is an adult with an advanced solid tumor such as melanoma, head and neck, liver or kidney cancer. The sample here was CD4+ or CD8+ T cells sorted from blood, taken in a trial of the OX40 agonist ivuxolimab. The chain employs TRBV30 and TRBJ2-3; D is unclear. This chain's CDR3 is CAWKTGTDTQYF. The CDR3 coding sequence is TGTGCCTGGAAGACCGGGACAGATACGCAGTATTTT.